These 28 T cell receptor beta chains were all obtained from the same sample, sequenced in a study of blood T cell repertoires in COVID-19. Some clones are missing from TCRdb's copy, which holds only in-frame ones; the method was immunoSEQ multiplex PCR. The table shows about 23,000 clones, with 70% to 90% occurring only once. Sequencing was performed on peripheral blood. These receptors all come from a human donor with acute or convalescent COVID-19. The donor label of this sample is uncertain.

This clone has a handful of counts. V usage is TRBV29-1 and J usage is TRBJ1-5, with D possibly being TRBD1 (5 bases). With 8 bases removed from V and 5 bases from J, the gap between germline ends came to 22 bases. This CDR3 is built from 15 residues. The V gene's germline CDR1 is SQVTM and CDR2 ANQGSEA. The CDR3 DNA reads TGCAGCACCCGGGACTCCAGCCTACCCGATCAGCCCCAGCATTTT. Its protein product is CSTRDSSLPDQPQHF.

This clone was counted a few times. The V call is TRBV19, the J call TRBJ2-7; 7 bases match TRBD1. The CDR3 has 12 amino acids. Looked up from germline, CDR1 is LNHDA and CDR2 is SQIVND (reference sequence). J gave up 3 bases and V 7 bases, and 3 bases lay outside the gene matches. The CDR3 protein is CASKGTDYEQYF. DNA of the CDR3: TGTGCCAGTAAGGGGACAGACTACGAGCAGTACTTC.

This chain links TRBV7-3 with TRBJ1-1; possibly TRBD1 for D (6 bases). V lost 3 bases, J lost 1 base, and 9 bases lay in between. Germline lookup yields CDR1 SGHTA and CDR2 FQGTGA. The length of the CDR3 is 14 residues. This CDR3 is CASSLGRGNTEAFF. The CDR3 nucleotides read TGTGCCAGCAGCTTGGGCAGGGGGAACACTGAAGCTTTCTTT.

The chain has TRBV6-2 or TRBV6-3 and TRBJ1-5, with TRBD1 matching over 8 bases. V was clipped by 0 bases and J by 2 bases; unmatched bases: 3. The CDR3 is made up of 16 amino acids. Germline lookup yields CDR1 MNHEY and CDR2 SVGEGT. The CDR3 protein is CASSYSTGVGNQPQHF. CDR3 nucleotides: TGTGCCAGCAGTTACTCGACAGGGGTAGGCAATCAGCCCCAGCATTTT.

The chain links TRBV15 to TRBJ2-3; D possibly corresponds to TRBD2 (6 bases). The V end lost 6 bases, the J end lost 3 bases, and 13 bases lay between the germline ends. From germline, CDR1 is LNHNV and CDR2 YYDKDF (reference sequence). The CDR3 is 14 residues long. The CDR3 sequence: CATSRLVGTDTQYF. The CDR3 region has the DNA TGTGCCACCAGTAGACTAGTTGGGACAGATACGCAGTATTTT.

This chain joins TRBV18 and TRBJ2-1; 10 positions agree with TRBD1. CDR1 is KGHSH, CDR2 LQKENI, per germline. This CDR3 spans 15 amino acids. V dropped 3 bases and J dropped 7; count of bases not matched to a gene: 6. The CDR3 DNA follows: TGTGCCAGCTCACCGATGAGACAGGGGGCGAATGAGCAGTTCTTC. Amino acids: CASSPMRQGANEQFF.

In its sample, this clone was seen a few times. V usage is TRBV25-1 and J usage is TRBJ2-5; 10 nucleotides align to TRBD2. CDR3 length: 15 amino acids. In germline, CDR1 is MGHDK, CDR2 SYGVNS. With 1 base clipped from V and 5 bases from J, the junction kept 4 bases outside the gene matches. CDR3 DNA sequence: TGTGCCAGCAGTGAATCCCTAGCGGGGGTGGAGACCCAGTACTTC. This sequence encodes CASSESLAGVETQYF.

The genes are TRBV5-5 and TRBJ1-1; D gene unclear. Trimming stripped 2 bases from V and 5 bases from J, with 10 bases between. Germline V lookup: CDR1 SGHKS, CDR2 YYEKEE (reference sequence). There are 13 residues in the CDR3. CDR3 protein: CASSFAGRTEAFF. The CDR3 nucleotides are TGTGCCAGCAGCTTCGCGGGGAGAACTGAAGCTTTCTTT. The variable domain in full, completed from reference TRBV5-5 and TRBJ1-1, reads DAGVTQSPTHLIKTRGQQVTLRCSPISGHKSVSWYQQVLGQGPQFIFQYYEKEERGRGNFPDRFSARQFPNYSSELNVNALLLGDSALYLCASSFAGRTEAFFGQGTRLTVV.

This chain links TRBV12-2 with TRBJ1-4; TRBD1 was called by the table and not checked on the DNA. TRBV12-2 constitutes a pseudogene. The CDR3 contains 17 residues. This CDR3 is CAVATGYIVPTNEKLFF. The CDR3 region has the DNA TGTGCAGTCGCCACAGGGTACATTGTGCCAACTAATGAAAAACTGTTTTTT.

This rearrangement joins TRBV5-4 to TRBJ2-1, with 8 positions matching TRBD1. Trimming removed 1 base from V and 1 base from J; junction bases left unmatched: 7. Germline V gene lookup returns CDR1 SGHNT and CDR2 YYREEE (reference sequence). The CDR3 runs 17 residues. The CDR3 loop is CASSLPRQGRSYNEQFF. CDR3 DNA: TGTGCCAGCAGCTTGCCTAGACAGGGGAGATCCTACAATGAGCAGTTCTTC.

The V call is TRBV27, the J call TRBJ2-1; 12 bases are shared with TRBD2. The CDR3 runs to 15 residues. V lost 4 bases, J lost 5 bases, and 3 bases stayed unmatched. Germline V gene data show CDR1 as MNHEY and CDR2 as SMNVEV (reference sequence). DNA of the CDR3: TGTGCCAGCAGTTCCGGACTAGCGGGAAACAATGAGCAGTTCTTC. Translation: CASSSGLAGNNEQFF.

The chain links TRBV2 to TRBJ1-6; D might be TRBD1 (6 bases). Germline V gives CDR1 SNHLY, CDR2 FYNNEI. The CDR3 consists of 15 residues. Trimming took 3 bases from V and 7 from J, leaving 13 bases between them. The CDR3 loop is CASSDLMTGNSPLHF. The DNA for the CDR3 is TGTGCCAGCAGTGATCTAATGACAGGAAATTCACCCCTCCACTTT.

The V gene is TRBV6-5, the J gene TRBJ1-3; tentative D call: TRBD1 (6 bases). Germline lookup yields CDR1 MNHEY and CDR2 SVGAGI. This CDR3 contains 15 residues. The ends were cut back, 5 bases at V and 2 bases at J, with 13 bases in the middle. The CDR3 sequence: CASSTLSGAGNTIYF. The CDR3 nucleotides read TGTGCCAGCAGTACTCTATCAGGGGCTGGAAACACCATATATTTT.

The chain couples TRBV30 to TRBJ2-7; maybe TRBD1 (5 bases). The germline V gene has CDR1 GTSNPN and CDR2 SVGIG (reference sequence). The CDR3 sequence is 12 residues long. V lost 3 bases and J 5 bases, leaving 11 bases between the germline ends. This CDR3 is CAWRNEGDEQYF. The CDR3 bases are TGTGCCTGGAGAAATGAAGGGGACGAGCAGTACTTC.

The V and J genes are TRBV16 and TRBJ2-5; the match to TRBD1 covers 10 bases. Germline lookup yields CDR1 KGHSY and CDR2 FQNENV. V gave up 0 bases and J gave up 4 bases; unmatched junction bases: 2. The CDR3 runs to 15 residues. The CDR3, as DNA: TGTGCCAGCAGCCAATCAAGGACAGGGGGAGAGACCCAGTACTTC. This translates into CASSQSRTGGETQYF.

The V call is TRBV3-1 (or the pseudogene TRBV3-2), the J call TRBJ1-2; D gene unclear. Per the germline V gene, CDR1 is LGHDT and CDR2 is YNNKEL (reference sequence). Trimming pared 0 bases from V and 6 bases from J, leaving 11 bases between. The CDR3 is 14 residues long. CDR3 residues: CASSQDKADNGYTF. The CDR3 nucleotides are TGTGCCAGCAGCCAAGATAAGGCAGACAATGGCTACACCTTC.

This sequence joins TRBV6-5 and TRBJ1-6; 9 bases are shared with TRBD1. This CDR3 is 14 amino acids long. Unmatched junction bases numbered 6, after V lost 6 bases and J lost 9 bases. Germline V lookup: CDR1 MNHEY, CDR2 SVGAGI. The CDR3 loop reads CASRDRGRGSPLHF. In DNA, the CDR3 is TGTGCCAGCAGGGACAGGGGACGAGGTTCACCCCTCCACTTT.

The chain has TRBV9 and TRBJ1-2, with D tentatively TRBD1 (5 bases). V dropped 2 bases and J dropped 1 base, with 6 bases sitting between them. This CDR3 has 13 residues. Germline CDR1 is SGDLS and CDR2 is YYNGEE. This CDR3 reads CASSVTVNYGYTF. CDR3 DNA sequence: TGTGCCAGCAGCGTGACAGTTAACTATGGCTACACCTTC.

The chain is built from TRBV9 and TRBJ1-2; D is unresolved. V lost 0 bases and J 4 bases, leaving 10 bases between the germline ends. The CDR3 runs 14 residues. Germline CDR1 reads SGDLS; CDR2 reads YYNGEE. CDR3 nucleotides: TGTGCCAGCAGCGTAGGGGGAGAGGTCTATGGCTACACCTTC. This sequence encodes CASSVGGEVYGYTF.

The chain is built from TRBV29-1 and TRBJ1-2; D might be TRBD1 (5 bases). Trimming took 0 bases from V and 5 from J, leaving 19 bases between them. Germline V gene lookup returns CDR1 SQVTM and CDR2 ANQGSEA. The CDR3 contains 16 residues. CDR3 amino acids: CSVEEGGGRALYGYTF. Written as DNA, the CDR3 is TGCAGCGTTGAAGAGGGCGGTGGCAGGGCCCTATATGGCTACACCTTC.

This clone came up a few times. One junction end does not reproduce the germline sequence, and a read error may be involved. This chain connects TRBV28 to TRBJ2-7; 8 bases line up with TRBD1. Germline V gives CDR1 MDHEN, CDR2 SYDVKM. The CDR3 runs 12 residues. In DNA, the CDR3 is TGTGCCACCTCACTCCCCAGGGGGCGCTTGAACTTC. As protein: CATSLPRGRLNF.

The J gene is TRBJ1-2, the V gene TRBV3-1 (or the pseudogene TRBV3-2); no clear D gene. V lost 0 bases, J lost 4 bases, and 12 bases lay in between. The germline gives CDR1 LGHDT, CDR2 YNNKEL (reference sequence). CDR3 length: 15 amino acids. The CDR3 DNA reads as TGTGCCAGCAGCCAAGATCCACCACAGTTCTATGGCTACACCTTC. Protein product: CASSQDPPQFYGYTF.

This chain joins TRBV7-6 and TRBJ2-1, with 8 positions matching TRBD2. The CDR3 spans 15 residues. V was pared by 5 bases and J by 1 base, with 4 bases of the junction left unmatched. CDR1 is SGHVS and CDR2 is FNYEAQ in the germline V gene. CDR3 amino acids: CASSPSSGSYNEQFF. CDR3 in DNA: TGTGCCAGCAGCCCGTCTAGCGGGTCCTACAATGAGCAGTTCTTC.

This chain links TRBV6-2 or TRBV6-3 with TRBJ2-6; 14 bases are shared with TRBD2. J gave up 1 base and V 6 bases, and 5 bases lay outside the gene matches. CDR3 size: 18 residues. Germline V lookup: CDR1 MNHEY, CDR2 SVGEGT. CDR3 sequence (DNA): TGTGCCAGCAGCCCTGGACTAGCGGGAGGTTCTGGGGCCAACGTCCTGACTTTC. Amino acids: CASSPGLAGGSGANVLTF.

This clone was counted a few times. The genes are TRBV11-2 and TRBJ1-2; D is possibly TRBD1 (5 bases). Germline loops: CDR1 SGHAT, CDR2 FQNNGV. The germline V and J ends were trimmed by 4 bases and 8 bases, with 20 bases remaining between them. This CDR3 comprises 15 residues. CDR3 sequence: CASSSVRGRGGGYTF. The DNA of the CDR3 is TGTGCCAGCAGCTCCGTGAGGGGCCGTGGAGGGGGCTACACCTTC.

The rearrangement joins TRBV5-1 to TRBJ2-3, with 10 nucleotides matching TRBD1. The CDR3 is 16 residues long. Germline loops: CDR1 SGHRS, CDR2 YFSETQ. Losses at the gene ends were 2 bases for V and 4 bases for J; bases not matched to a gene: 7. The CDR3 protein is CASSLSGTGVPDTQYF. The DNA of the CDR3 is TGCGCCAGCAGCTTATCCGGGACAGGGGTCCCAGATACGCAGTATTTT.

V gene TRBV7-8 combines with J gene TRBJ2-2; TRBD2 matches at 8 bases. Germline CDR1 reads SGHVS; CDR2 reads FQNEAQ. The CDR3 spans 17 residues. The V segment lost 5 bases and the J segment 4 bases; nucleotides outside the gene matches: 12. The CDR3 loop is CASSPRVQSGGTGELFF. DNA of the CDR3: TGTGCCAGCAGCCCCCGCGTCCAGAGCGGGGGCACCGGGGAGCTGTTTTTT. The whole variable domain, remainder taken from reference TRBV7-8 and TRBJ2-2, is GAGVSQSPRYKVAKRGQDVALRCDPISGHVSLFWYQQALGQGPEFLTYFQNEAQLDKSGLPSDRFFAERPEGSVSTLKIQRTQQEDSAVYLCASSPRVQSGGTGELFFGEGSRLTVL.

This clone was detected only a few times. The rearrangement links TRBV6-1 to TRBJ2-1; D remains unclear. Deletions cut 2 bases from V and 8 bases from J, with 4 bases between. The CDR3 runs to 11 residues. Germline-derived CDR1 and CDR2 are MNHNS and SASEGT. CDR3 sequence: CASSEFYEQFF. Written as DNA, the CDR3 is TGTGCCAGCAGTGAATTCTATGAGCAGTTCTTC.